This T cell receptor (beta chain) was identified in a study of T cell changes during pregnancy in multiple sclerosis. The assay was immunoSEQ multiplex PCR, and TCRdb's table has in-frame clones only and misses some. The sample records 55,000 to 75,000 clones, around 90% being singletons. This receptor was taken from a female donor with multiple sclerosis, enrolled in a pregnancy study. The input for sequencing was peripheral blood, taken after pregnancy.

The CDR3 here is CATQGANNEKLFF. The DNA for the CDR3 is TGTGCCACCCAGGGGGCGAATAATGAAAAACTGTTTTTT. The chain couples TRBV6-6 to TRBJ1-4; 8 bases are a match to TRBD1. This CDR3 spans 13 amino acids. Germline V gives CDR1 MNHNY, CDR2 SVGAGI (reference sequence). The V gene end was trimmed by 10 bases and the J gene end by 4 bases; junction bases not matched to a gene: 5.